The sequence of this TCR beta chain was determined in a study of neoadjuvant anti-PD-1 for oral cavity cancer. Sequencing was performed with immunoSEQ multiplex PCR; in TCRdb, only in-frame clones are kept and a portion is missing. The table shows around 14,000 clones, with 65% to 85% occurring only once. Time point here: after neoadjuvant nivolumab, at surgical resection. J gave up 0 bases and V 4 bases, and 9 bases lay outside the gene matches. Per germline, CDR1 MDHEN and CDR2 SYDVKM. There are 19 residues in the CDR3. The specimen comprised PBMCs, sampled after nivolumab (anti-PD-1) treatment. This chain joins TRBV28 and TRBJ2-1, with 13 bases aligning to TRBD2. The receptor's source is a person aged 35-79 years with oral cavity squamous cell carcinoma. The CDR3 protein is CASSSPPWTSGSSYNEQFF. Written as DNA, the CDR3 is TGTGCCAGCAGTTCCCCACCTTGGACTAGCGGGAGCTCCTACAATGAGCAGTTCTTC.